The source of this TCR beta chain is a study of cytomegalovirus exposure and HLA in healthy donors. Germline values: CDR1 MNHEY, CDR2 SVGAGI. This CDR3 is 13 amino acids long. Findings of the study overall: Previously analyzed data showed that most TCR beta V segments were productive at a frequency of about 90% or about 30%. Many donors shared some public TCRs, even though most TCR sequences were rare.

PCR amplification relied on 60 Vbeta primers (plus 13 Jbeta primers). Methods used by the authors: Tens of millions of unique TCR beta chains, roughly 11 million of them shared, were counted by a later analysis. TCRdb's copy holds only in-frame clones and misses some; the assay was immunoSEQ multiplex PCR. V and J calls and clone size come straight from that table; D and trimming were deduced from the DNA. In the table there are hundreds of thousands of clones, around four fifths of which are singletons. Each donor's status was that of a healthy bone marrow donor. Details on this clone: Its antigen is unidentified. The junction shows a germline mismatch at one end, possibly a read error.

The origin of this receptor is a woman in her thirties or forties in good health and CMV-seronegative. This chain joins TRBV6-5 and TRBJ2-4; the match to TRBD2 covers 11 bases. Sequencing was done on a sample of PBMCs. The CDR3 loop is CASSLNRLAGQNF. CDR3 DNA sequence: TGTGCCAGCAGTTTAAACCGACTAGCGGGGCAAAACTTC.